The rows below give T cell receptor beta chains drawn from one sample of a study of molecular identifiers for immune sequencing clone quantification. From the PCR reads, TCRdb called clonotypes with MiXCR, one entry per CDR3 protein. The top ten hold 0.7% to 0.95% of the sample, which has roughly 300,000 distinct CDR3 sequences, 24% seen once. Specimen: naive CD8+ T cells from blood, with Jurkat cell RNA spiked in. The receptors were gathered from a human donor in good health. Some libraries in this study had Jurkat cell RNA spiked in. CDR3s include the opening cysteine and the closing phenylalanine or tryptophan. D genes are given only for firm matches. Rows give clone size only sometimes, using once, few, many, or a class for an expanded clone.

clone size,J gene,CDR3 length,V gene,D gene,CDR3 protein,CDR3 DNA
many,TRBJ2-1,14,TRBV29-1,TRBD2,CSVEGLAEYNEQFF,TGCAGCGTTGAGGGACTAGCGGAATACAATGAGCAGTTCTTC
few,TRBJ2-5,14,TRBV28,.,CASTPHGGQGTQYF,TGTGCCAGCACCCCACACGGGGGGCAGGGGACCCAGTACTTC
many,TRBJ1-1,9,TRBV7-9,.,CATNTEAFF,TGTGCCACTAACACTGAAGCTTTCTTT
few,TRBJ1-5,13,TRBV25-1,.,CASSESLGQPQHF,TGTGCCAGCAGTGAATCATTAGGTCAGCCCCAGCATTTT
few,TRBJ2-1,15,TRBV6-6,.,CASSWAPSSYNEQFF,TGTGCCAGCAGTTGGGCTCCGAGCTCCTACAATGAGCAGTTCTTC
.,TRBJ2-5,14,TRBV29-1,.,CSALNRTGGETQYF,TGCAGCGCTCTTAACAGGACCGGGGGCGAGACCCAGTACTTC
many,TRBJ2-5,14,TRBV28,TRBD2,CASSLRLAEETQYF,TGTGCCAGCAGCCTCCGACTAGCGGAAGAGACCCAGTACTTC
.,TRBJ2-3,13,TRBV11-2,.,CASSLDRIDTQYF,TGTGCCAGCAGCTTAGATCGGATAGATACGCAGTATTTT
many,TRBJ2-2,15,TRBV29-1,TRBD1,CSVMGTGTNTGELFF,TGCAGCGTCATGGGGACAGGAACGAACACCGGGGAGCTGTTTTTT
.,TRBJ2-5,15,TRBV9,.,CASSILADPQETQYF,TGTGCCAGCAGCATATTAGCGGATCCACAAGAGACCCAGTACTTC
few,TRBJ2-2,19,TRBV12-3/TRBV12-4,TRBD2,CASSPTDLTSGYNTGELFF,TGTGCCAGCAGTCCTACCGACCTGACTAGCGGGTACAACACCGGGGAGCTGTTTTTT
.,TRBJ2-7,13,TRBV27,.,CASSPVLGSEQYF,TGTGCCAGCAGCCCTGTTTTGGGGAGTGAGCAGTACTTC
many,TRBJ2-1,16,TRBV7-2,TRBD1,CASSFTTGNSYNEQFF,TGTGCCAGCAGCTTTACGACAGGGAATTCCTACAATGAGCAGTTCTTC
.,TRBJ2-7,13,TRBV20-1,.,CSASRVGPGEQYF,TGCAGTGCTAGTCGGGTGGGCCCGGGCGAGCAGTACTTC
few,TRBJ2-1,14,TRBV4-1,.,CASSRIEGGQEQFF,TGCGCCAGCAGCCGGATCGAGGGGGGACAGGAGCAGTTCTTC
.,TRBJ2-3,12,TRBV10-3,TRBD1,CAIGTGDFAQYF,TGTGCCATTGGGACAGGGGATTTTGCGCAGTATTTT
many,TRBJ2-7,15,TRBV4-2,.,CASSQDKALYYEQYF,TGTGCCAGCAGCCAAGATAAGGCGCTTTACTACGAGCAGTACTTC
.,TRBJ2-2,18,TRBV6-5,TRBD2,CASSYLTSGLSTPGELFF,TGTGCCAGCAGTTACTTGACTAGCGGCTTATCGACCCCCGGGGAGCTGTTTTTT
many,TRBJ1-2,14,TRBV27,.,CASRGLGGNYGYTF,TGTGCCAGCAGGGGTCTCGGCGGGAATTATGGCTACACCTTC
.,TRBJ2-3,16,TRBV4-3,TRBD2,CASSHILAGSTDTQYF,TGCGCCAGCAGCCACATACTAGCGGGGTCCACAGATACGCAGTATTTT
.,TRBJ2-3,14,TRBV6-2/TRBV6-3,.,CASSYNDLTDTQYF,TGTGCCAGCAGTTACAACGATCTCACAGATACGCAGTATTTT
many,TRBJ2-3,13,TRBV7-2,.,CASSTLRTDTQYF,TGTGCCAGCAGCACCCTACGCACAGATACGCAGTATTTT
many,TRBJ2-7,16,TRBV5-4,.,CASSLAAGPTGTEQYF,TGTGCCAGCAGCTTGGCGGCAGGCCCCACGGGGACCGAGCAGTACTTC
many,TRBJ2-1,13,TRBV5-1,.,CASSFTGGDEQFF,TGCGCCAGCAGCTTTACGGGGGGCGATGAGCAGTTCTTC
few,TRBJ2-7,16,TRBV20-1,.,CSATPDGTLTSYEQYF,TGCAGTGCTACTCCGGACGGGACTCTCACCTCCTACGAGCAGTACTTC
many,TRBJ1-6,14,TRBV28,.,CASSSDTDNSPLHF,TGTGCCAGCAGCTCGGACACCGATAATTCACCCCTCCACTTT
many,TRBJ2-7,16,TRBV11-2,.,CASSLVPGASSYEQYF,TGTGCCAGCAGCTTAGTTCCCGGGGCAAGCTCCTACGAGCAGTACTTC
many,TRBJ2-7,13,TRBV6-5,.,CASSFLRTYEQYF,TGTGCCAGCAGTTTTCTTAGAACCTACGAGCAGTACTTC
many,TRBJ1-6,19,TRBV7-2,.,CASSLLPFPTSSYNSPLHF,TGTGCCAGCAGCTTATTACCATTCCCGACCAGCTCCTATAATTCACCCCTCCACTTT
few,TRBJ2-3,16,TRBV11-2,.,CASSLEWVTGTDTQYF,TGTGCCAGCAGCTTAGAATGGGTGACCGGCACAGATACGCAGTATTTT
.,TRBJ2-2,16,TRBV12-5,.,CASGYGTIRDTGELFF,TGTGCTAGTGGCTATGGGACAATTCGGGACACCGGGGAGCTGTTTTTT
.,TRBJ2-7,14,TRBV6-2/TRBV6-3,.,CGRRFRDLTYEQYF,TGTGGCCGCAGGTTCCGGGACCTTACCTACGAGCAGTACTTC
many,TRBJ2-5,14,TRBV27,.,CASSFLASQETQYF,TGTGCCAGCAGTTTTCTAGCGAGCCAAGAGACCCAGTACTTC
few,TRBJ1-6,16,TRBV5-1,.,CASSLEVQLVNSPLHF,TGCGCCAGCAGCTTGGAGGTACAGCTTGTGAATTCACCCCTCCACTTT
many,TRBJ2-7,15,TRBV11-2,.,CASSFETAPSYEQYF,TGTGCCAGCAGCTTCGAGACGGCGCCGTCCTACGAGCAGTACTTC
.,TRBJ1-1,14,TRBV4-1,.,CASSQNEGQDEAFF,TGCGCCAGCAGCCAAAATGAGGGGCAGGATGAAGCTTTCTTT
.,TRBJ2-3,15,TRBV20-1,.,CSARDLAQSTDTQYF,TGCAGTGCTAGAGATCTAGCACAGAGCACAGATACGCAGTATTTT